This T cell receptor (beta chain) was identified in a study of type 1 and type 2 diabetes patients. Study overall: From PBMCs, CD4+ and CD8+ T cells were isolated by magnetic microbeads. Study conclusions and caveats: With limited T2D and control samples, some T1D-only expanded clones may not be T1D-specific. Type 2 diabetes and control samples shared highly correlated V and J usage, averaging about 0.97. Type 2 diabetes repertoires were more diverse than type 1 diabetes repertoires.

The PCR template was genomic DNA. A primer set of 30 forward and 13 reverse primers amplified the CDR3. TCRdb re-called the multiplex PCR reads through MiXCR, storing one row per CDR3 protein. The data contain 280,000 or so distinct CDR3 sequences, roughly 50% of them singletons. Germline V gives CDR1 SGHDN, CDR2 FVKESK. V lost 1 base, J lost 2 bases, and 15 bases lay in between. This CDR3 comprises 16 residues. Of note for this clonotype: The antigen is not known.

This clonotype was obtained from a man younger than 35 with type 2 diabetes. Source material: peripheral blood mononuclear cells (PBMCs). This sequence joins TRBV14 and TRBJ2-7; unclear D gene. For the CDR3, the DNA is TGTGCCAGCAGCCAAGGACTTGGGATTAATACCTACGAGCAGTACTTC. Translation: CASSQGLGINTYEQYF.